This TCR beta chain was observed in a study of T cell repertoires and HLA-DP antigens. Untouched CD4+ T cells were bead-isolated from PBMC at around 98% purity. Regarding this clone: Antigen specificity is unknown.

General study points: Antigen presentation used HeLa cells, with total CD4+ cells responding.

Profiling relied on immunoSEQ multiplex PCR, and the TCRdb table lists in-frame clones only, not all of them. The sample lists around 110,000 clones, approximately 92% seen once, with about 0.27% in the top ten. This CDR3 is 15 amino acids long. Germline CDR1 and CDR2: MDHEN and SYDVKM. Trimming cost V 10 bases and J 4 bases, with 21 bases left between them. The rearrangement links TRBV28 to TRBJ2-3; D could derive from TRBD1 or TRBD2 (6 bases each). Sequencing used CD4+ T cells from PBMCs. The sequence derives from a woman between 18 and 30 years old in good health and CMV-seronegative. The CDR3 region has the DNA TGTGCCACCTCTCCGGGTGGGGGGCGCTCAGATACGCAGTATTTT. Protein: CATSPGGGRSDTQYF.